Here is one T cell receptor beta chain with its context. The J segment lost 7 bases and the V segment lost 0 bases, leaving 6 bases of the junction unmatched. Germline V gene data show CDR1 as SGHTS and CDR2 as YDEGEE. CDR3 length equals 15 residues. The data belong to a study of shared T cell receptors in the human thymus. Clones were read by immunoSEQ multiplex PCR, and TCRdb kept only the in-frame ones, dropping some. The sample has roughly 500,000 clones; approximately 80% are singletons. This same sample was also taken into another study, of human thymus T cells.

V and J are TRBV5-8 and TRBJ1-5, with 8 bases aligning to TRBD1. Sample: thymocytes. The clonotype was recovered from a boy under three years old with a congenital heart defect. CDR3 residues: CASSLATGDEQPQHF. As DNA, the CDR3 is TGTGCCAGCAGCTTGGCGACAGGGGACGAACAGCCCCAGCATTTT.